The present entry profiles one TCR beta chain with its context. This clonotype has ten or more counts. The antigen it binds to is not known. Per-nucleotide qualities are absent, and no much larger clonotype sits a single base away. The data were obtained in a study of T cells after yellow fever vaccination (dated by TCRdb to about 2019). With regard to the full study: The SMART-Seq v4 Ultra Low Input RNA kit was used to prepare libraries from fractions with low cell numbers. Two healthy male donors, one aged 18 to 30 and one aged 30 to 39 years, were included in the cohort. To follow T-cell clones before and after both primary and booster YFV17D yellow fever vaccination, bulk TCR alpha and beta repertoires underwent longitudinal sequencing. Bulk PBMC replicates and cell subsets were isolated from blood drawn at multiple timepoints before and after both primary and secondary immunization.

General findings and caveats noted by the study authors: The secondary T-cell response was weaker than the primary response but faster, peaking on day 5 instead of day 15. After the booster, most of the clones that had expanded following primary vaccination were detected again (almost 98% of CD4 and 80% to 90% of CD8), which suggests that memory was broadly maintained. Because the study included only a couple of donors, the extent to which the findings can be generalized is limited. FACS-sorted repertoires could contain abundant contaminating clonotypes from the bulk population, so computational filtering was required. A small fraction of clonotypes appeared in both the CD4 and CD8 compartments, likely as a result of convergent recombination.

What this sample's treatment or condition label stands for: live attenuated yellow fever vaccine strain. Two biological replicates of bulk PBMCs were collected at each blood-draw timepoint. A standard Ficoll-Paque protocol was used to isolate PBMCs from peripheral blood. RNA was extracted with TriZol from bulk PBMCs, CD4 and CD8 fractions, and dextramer-positive and dextramer-negative fractions. According to the germline V gene (reference sequence), CDR1 reads DFQATT and CDR2 reads SNEGSKA. V and J are truncated by 1 base and 4 bases respectively, leaving an intervening sequence of 13 bases. The CDR3 runs 14 residues from the cysteine to the phenylalanine. CDR3 DNA is the only sequence kept; it has 42 bases, read in frame from the first base. The sequencer listed for this sample is Illumina NovaSeq 6000. Synthesis of TCR cDNA relied on 5'RACE template switching, a step that introduced a universal primer site along with unique molecular identifiers. Priming for cDNA synthesis came from both the TCR alpha and TCR beta constant segments. Library amplification used two PCR steps, and the second PCR step added sample barcodes and sequencing adapters. Libraries were sequenced on Illumina HiSeq 2500 (2x100 bp) or NovaSeq (2x150 bp). From the authors' description of their analysis: MIGEC handled demultiplexing of reads and collapsing into UMI consensus sequences, while MiXCR performed V(D)J alignment. Using edgeR on replicate PBMC samples, clonotypes were called vaccine-responding if FDR was below 0.01 and the log2 fold change was above 5 up to day 15. Each bulk clonotype was labeled CD4 or CD8 based on which sequenced repertoire, CD4 or CD8, contained the clonotype at higher abundance. TCRdb cleaned the public reads at Q25 with fastp, built clones with MiXCR and kept in-frame beta chains. For every CDR3 protein sequence, its rows merge into one entry that carries the most common genes and DNA. The V and J calls and clone size come from TCRdb's table, not from the authors' own analysis. This sample has some 350,000 distinct CDR3 sequences in its table, and 4.1% of those were observed once. The biggest ten clones account for 20% to 25% of the sample.

Recombination joined TRBV20-1 with TRBJ1-1; TRBD1 is a possible D gene, resting on 6 matching bases. This sequence was found in a man younger than 30 who received the YFV17D yellow fever vaccine. The input for sequencing was PBMCs, taken 5 days after the yellow fever booster vaccination. For the CDR3, the sequence is CSARVGGGGTEAFF. The DNA sequence is TGCAGTGCTAGAGTTGGAGGGGGAGGCACTGAAGCTTTCTTT.